The source of this T cell receptor beta chain is a study of blood T cell repertoires in COVID-19 (TCRdb year 2020). About the investigation overall: Samples from collaborators originated in the United States, Italy and Spain and spanned both the acute and convalescent phases of COVID-19. The prospective study material was composed of cDNA or gDNA derived from T cells, B-cell-depleted T cells, or PBMCs. Deeply sampled blood TCRbeta repertoires from subjects exposed to, actively infected with, or recovered from COVID-19 were included in the dataset. A freely available public database, intended as a resource for researchers studying the immune response to SARS-CoV-2, is where the repertoires were released. The samples were drawn from the first 160 participants of the ongoing ImmuneRACE study and from some 1,300 subjects provided by 6 global collaborators. Sample metadata almost always included a de-identified subject ID, COVID-19 status, age in years and sex. Where available, HLA class I and class II types were taken from metadata supplied by the sample provider and were not determined by assay-based typing.

Study-wide conclusions, independent of this receptor: The quantity of clinical and demographic metadata differed by source and by participant and was supplied without curation.

Participants in the prospective study were enrolled through a virtual design, were aged about 18 to 89 years, and lived in fewer than 30 United States geographic areas. To assign participants to cohorts, the prospective study relied on clinical history that participants themselves reported in a screening survey and a study questionnaire. Each participant in the prospective study had whole blood, serum and a nasopharyngeal or oropharyngeal swab collected by mobile phlebotomists. Prospective study participants could optionally give additional blood draws and questionnaires over a 2-month period. Blood samples from the prospective study were shipped frozen or at room temperature prior to DNA extraction. The germline V gene provides CDR1 SQVTM and CDR2 ANQGSEA. Relative to germline, V is 7 bases shorter and J is 3 bases shorter, with 13 bases between their ends. The cysteine opens and the phenylalanine closes a CDR3 of 13 amino acids. Only CDR3 DNA remains: 39 bases, in frame from the first base.

TCRbeta CDR3 regions were amplified from genomic DNA using the immunoSEQ Assay, a bias-controlled multiplex PCR. In the source study's methods: The number of nucleated cells in each sample was estimated by amplification of reference gene primers within the assay. To quantify the absolute abundance of each unique TCRbeta CDR3 rearrangement, sequence reads were collapsed and filtered. For each sample, productive Simpson clonality was calculated by taking the square root of Simpson's diversity index across productive rearrangements. Held by TCRdb, this immuneACCESS table contains in-frame sequences only and omits some clones. Under half of the omission traces to an unresolved V gene where checked; the cause of the rest is unknown. The V and J calls and clone size were taken over from that table, and D and trimming were inferred from the DNA. For this sample there are 300,000 to 500,000 clones; 70% to 90% appear just once. The ten biggest clones cover around 0.97% of the sample.

To note about this clone: Its antigen is still unknown. Base qualities are not provided; no much larger clone lies one nucleotide away.

This clonotype originated in a woman younger than 45 with acute COVID-19. Recombination linked TRBV29-1 to TRBJ1-5; the D gene remains uncertain. The specimen was PBMCs or T cells enriched from blood (not recorded which). In nucleotide form, the sequence is TGCAGCGCCCGTACGGGGAACAATCAGCCCCAGCATTTT. This encodes CSARTGNNQPQHF. Full variable domain (CDR3 extended with the reference TRBV29-1 and TRBJ1-5 proteins): SAVISQKPSRDICQRGTSLTIQCQVDSQVTMMFWYRQQPGQSLTLIATANQGSEATYESGFVIDKFPISRPNLTFSTLTVSNMSPEDSSIYLCSARTGNNQPQHFGDGTRLSIL.